This passage covers 6 T cell receptor beta chains from one sample sequenced in a study of blood T cell repertoires in COVID-19. Profiled with immunoSEQ multiplex PCR; TCRdb holds only in-frame clones, not every one. The table shows approximately 210,000 clones, with less than 90% occurring only once. Sequencing was done on a sample of peripheral blood. These TCRs come from a man aged 40-55 years with acute or convalescent COVID-19.

J is TRBJ1-1 and V is TRBV5-1; D is possibly TRBD1 (5 bases). Germline V lookup: CDR1 SGHRS, CDR2 YFSETQ. There are 16 residues in the CDR3. Trimming took 5 bases from V and 1 from J, leaving 18 bases between them. CDR3 protein: CASRMTAGLTNTEAFF. Here the CDR3 DNA reads TGCGCCAGCAGAATGACGGCGGGACTGACGAACACTGAAGCTTTCTTT.

J is TRBJ1-4 and V is TRBV27; D is possibly TRBD1 (5 bases). Trimming took off 2 bases at V and 3 bases at J, with 16 bases between the two ends. Germline CDR1 reads MNHEY; CDR2 reads SMNVEV (reference sequence). The CDR3 is 17 amino acids. CDR3 nucleotide sequence: TGTGCCAGCAGTTTAAGGTCGGGGGGGAGGGCTAATGAAAAACTGTTTTTT. Protein product: CASSLRSGGRANEKLFF.

This chain uses TRBV20-1 with TRBJ2-7; D unresolved. The CDR3 covers 12 residues. Germline loops: CDR1 DFQATT, CDR2 SNEGSKA (reference sequence). V lost 3 bases, J lost 5 bases, and 11 bases lay in between. The CDR3 DNA reads TGCAGTGCTAGTAGAGGTTCCCACGAGCAGTACTTC. It translates to CSASRGSHEQYF.

The rearrangement uses TRBV5-4 and TRBJ2-1, with D possibly TRBD1 on 5 matching bases. The CDR3 runs 13 residues. V was cut by 3 bases and J by 8 bases, with 12 bases left in between. Germline V lookup: CDR1 SGHNT, CDR2 YYREEE (reference sequence). CDR3 protein: CASSYTGAYEQFF. The CDR3 nucleotides are TGTGCCAGCAGCTACACTGGGGCATATGAGCAGTTCTTC.

V is TRBV18 and J is TRBJ2-3; D remains unclear. The V end lost 3 bases, the J end lost 2 bases, and 9 bases lay between the germline ends. The CDR3 covers 14 residues. CDR1 KGHSH and CDR2 LQKENI come from the germline V gene. The CDR3: CASSPEVYTDTQYF. CDR3 nucleotide sequence: TGTGCCAGCTCACCCGAGGTCTACACAGATACGCAGTATTTT.

The CDR3 DNA follows: TGTGCCAGCAGCTTAATAGCGGGGTCCCCCTCTGGAAACACCATATATTTT. This encodes CASSLIAGSPSGNTIYF. The rearrangement links TRBV7-2 to TRBJ1-3; D ambiguous. Trimming removed 2 bases from V and 0 bases from J, with 14 bases in between. CDR1 SGHTA and CDR2 FQGNSA come from the germline V gene. This CDR3 is 17 amino acids long.